The sequence of this TCR beta chain was determined in a study of CD8+ T cells in alopecia areata. This clone appeared a single time. Its antigen is as yet unknown. Extraction of RNA preceded its reverse transcription into cDNA, which served as the sequencing template. The repertoire was sequenced with immunoSEQ multiplex PCR; TCRdb's copy has only in-frame clones and lacks some. The sample holds some 180,000 clones, roughly 65% seen once. The CDR3 totals 14 residues. The germline V gene encodes CDR1 MRHNA and CDR2 SNTAGT. V was shortened by 7 bases and J by 4 bases, with 13 bases between the two germline ends. The study, taken as a whole, reports: Although TCR sharing was seen in mice, sharing across patients was less clear, possibly for HLA-related reasons. Scalp sequencing captures resident alphabeta T cells of normal skin too. Normal scalp had lower clonality than lesional scalp, with alopecia totalis/universalis lesions showing this most strongly.

Material: CD4+ T cells sorted from blood, obtained at week 0. V usage is TRBV6-4 and J usage is TRBJ2-2; tentative D call: TRBD1 (6 bases). This receptor was obtained from a human donor with alopecia areata. CDR3 sequence: CASNPLGGTGELFF. The CDR3, as DNA: TGTGCCAGCAACCCCTTAGGGGGCACCGGGGAGCTGTTTTTT.